The 4 T cell receptor beta chains given below trace back to one sample, sequenced in a study of blood T cells in healthy people across ages. A sample-barcoded 5' primer and a J-beta primer mix were used in a second PCR of roughly 7 to 11 cycles. One entry per CDR3 protein, called by TCRdb with MiXCR from the 5' RACE reads. The top ten clones hold about a third of a sample with roughly 700,000 distinct CDR3 sequences, 49% of them seen once. Sequencing was done on a sample of blood. The source is a woman aged 60 to 75 in good health.

The chain uses TRBV27 and TRBJ2-7; 10 bases align to TRBD1. Germline CDR1 and CDR2: MNHEY and SMNVEV (reference sequence). The CDR3 extends over 15 amino acids. The J segment lost 9 bases and the V segment lost 5 bases, leaving 13 bases of the junction unmatched. The CDR3 here is CASSPPGTGVRGQYF. CDR3 DNA sequence: TGTGCCAGCAGTCCCCCCGGGACAGGGGTAAGAGGGCAGTACTTC.

V is TRBV20-1 and J is TRBJ1-5, with D unresolved. Trimming pared 2 bases from V and 2 bases from J, leaving 4 bases between. This CDR3 comprises 12 residues. Looked up from germline, CDR1 is DFQATT and CDR2 is SNEGSKA (reference sequence). For the CDR3, the DNA is TGCAGTGCTAGATTCGGCAATCAGCCCCAGCATTTT. This sequence encodes CSARFGNQPQHF.

The V call is TRBV3-1, the J call TRBJ2-1; the match to TRBD2 covers 7 bases. Per the germline V gene, CDR1 is LGHDT and CDR2 is YNNKEL (reference sequence). V gave up 6 bases and J gave up 2 bases; unmatched junction bases: 13. The CDR3 runs to 17 residues. Here the CDR3 reads CASSPNGGIAPYNEQFF. CDR3 bases: TGTGCCAGCAGTCCCAACGGGGGGATCGCTCCCTACAATGAGCAGTTCTTC.

The chain links TRBV7-2 to TRBJ2-2; perhaps TRBD2 as D (6 bases). The ends were cut back, 1 base at V and 3 bases at J, with 12 bases in the middle. CDR3 length equals 16 residues. CDR1 and CDR2 (germline): SGHTA, FQGNSA. CDR3 sequence reads: CASSLGRGWDTGELFF. CDR3 nucleotide sequence: TGTGCCAGCAGCTTAGGTCGGGGGTGGGACACCGGGGAGCTGTTTTTT.